This T cell receptor (beta chain) originates from a study of neurological immune-mediated disorders. The unsorted libraries originated from 2 million PBMCs kept at -80 C. This clonotype was observed at least ten times. Its antigen is still unknown. TCRdb re-called the 5' RACE reads through MiXCR, storing one row per CDR3 protein. The sample yields under 80,000 distinct CDR3 sequences, around 5.2% seen once. Whole-study results and caveats: Phylogenetic grouping put 18 of 34 multiple sclerosis patients' repertoires into one related-CDR3 cluster, a possible signature. Patients with HTLV-1-associated myelopathy had the highest level of TCR clonal expansion, whereas patients with multiple sclerosis had the lowest level, falling beneath the level found in healthy controls.

V lost 0 bases to trimming and J lost 4 bases, with 7 bases between them. Germline V gene data show CDR1 as GTSNPN and CDR2 as SVGIG (reference sequence). CDR3 size: 13 residues. The sequenced sample was PBMCs. This receptor was identified in a woman in her twenties or thirties with multiple sclerosis. The V gene is TRBV30, the J gene TRBJ2-1, with unresolved D. CDR3 sequence reads: CAWSVGEYNEQFF. The CDR3 DNA follows: TGTGCCTGGAGTGTCGGCGAGTACAATGAGCAGTTCTTC.